This T cell receptor beta chain was documented in a study of shared clonotypes between healthy human individuals. There are 13 residues in the CDR3. V gave up 1 base and J gave up 10 bases, with 14 bases separating them. From germline, CDR1 is GTSNPN and CDR2 SVGIG (reference sequence). Only in-frame clones appear in the TCRdb table, and some are missing; sequencing was by immunoSEQ multiplex PCR. The data show around 2.1 million clones, nearly 97% seen once. V is TRBV30 and J is TRBJ2-1; D is unresolved. The sample consisted of naive CD4+ T cells sorted from blood. Noted subset: CD45RA+ positively selected. The receptor was derived from a man aged 18 to 30 in good health. The CDR3 here is CAWSGLPTVEQFF. The CDR3 DNA sequence: TGTGCCTGGAGTGGCCTCCCAACGGTGGAGCAGTTCTTC. The full variable domain, rest sourced from reference TRBV30 and TRBJ2-1, is SQTIHQWPATLVQPVGSPLSLECTVEGTSNPNLYWYRQAAGRGLQLLFYSVGIGQISSEVPQNLSASRPQDRQFILSSKKLLLSDSGFYLCAWSGLPTVEQFFGPGTRLTVL.